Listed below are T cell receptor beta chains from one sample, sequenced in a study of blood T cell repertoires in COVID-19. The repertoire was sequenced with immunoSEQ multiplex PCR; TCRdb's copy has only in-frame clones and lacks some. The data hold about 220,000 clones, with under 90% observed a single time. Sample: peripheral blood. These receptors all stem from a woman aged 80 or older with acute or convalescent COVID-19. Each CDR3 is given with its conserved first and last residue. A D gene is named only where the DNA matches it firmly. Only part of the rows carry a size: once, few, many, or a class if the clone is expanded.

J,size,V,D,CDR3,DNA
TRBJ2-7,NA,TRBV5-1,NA,CASSSGGGNEQYF,TGCGCCAGCAGCTCCGGCGGAGGCAACGAGCAGTACTTC
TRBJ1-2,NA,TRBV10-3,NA,CAISEVRESGYTF,TGTGCCATCAGTGAAGTCAGGGAAAGTGGCTACACCTTC
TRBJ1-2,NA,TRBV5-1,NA,CASRLLAQGGNGGYTF,TGCGCCAGCCGCCTCCTCGCCCAGGGTGGTAACGGTGGCTACACCTTC
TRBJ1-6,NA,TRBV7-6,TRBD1,CACPGGHIGSPLHF,TGTGCCTGTCCAGGGGGACATATAGGTTCACCCCTCCACTTT
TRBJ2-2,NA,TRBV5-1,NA,CASSLAGLRLDGELFF,TGCGCCAGCAGCTTGGCGGGACTCAGACTAGACGGGGAGCTGTTTTTT
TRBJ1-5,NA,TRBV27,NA,CASSLNRDTNQPQHF,TGTGCCAGCAGTCTAAACCGGGACACCAATCAGCCCCAGCATTTT
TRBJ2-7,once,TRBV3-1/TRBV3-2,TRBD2,CASSRSSGGAREQYF,TGTGCCAGCAGCCGATCTAGCGGGGGGGCGCGGGAGCAGTACTTC
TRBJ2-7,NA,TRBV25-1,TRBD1,CASSEYEGQGSYEQYF,TGTGCCAGCAGTGAATACGAGGGACAGGGCAGCTACGAGCAGTACTTC
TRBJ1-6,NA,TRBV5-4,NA,CASSWDISNSPLHF,TGTGCCAGCAGCTGGGACATTAGTAATTCACCCCTCCACTTT
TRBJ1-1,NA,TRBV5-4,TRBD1,CASSWATGENTEAFF,TGTGCCAGCAGCTGGGCGACAGGGGAGAACACTGAAGCTTTCTTT
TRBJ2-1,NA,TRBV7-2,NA,CASSLFSSYNEQFF,TGTGCCAGCAGCTTATTCTCCTCCTACAATGAGCAGTTCTTC
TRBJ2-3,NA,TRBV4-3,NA,CASSQDGRGGTDTQYF,TGCGCCAGCAGCCAAGATGGGCGGGGAGGCACAGATACGCAGTATTTT
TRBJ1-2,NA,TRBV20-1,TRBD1,CSASLGQGYSYGYTF,TGCAGTGCTAGTTTGGGACAGGGGTATTCCTATGGCTACACCTTC
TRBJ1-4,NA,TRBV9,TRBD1,CASSRTGGYEKLFF,TGTGCCAGCAGCAGGACAGGGGGCTATGAAAAACTGTTTTTT
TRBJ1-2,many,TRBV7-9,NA,CASSSLPGGYTF,TGTGCCAGCAGCTCTCTCCCAGGTGGCTACACCTTC
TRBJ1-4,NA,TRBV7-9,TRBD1,CASSLQGGSEKLFF,TGTGCCAGCAGCCTACAGGGGGGGAGTGAAAAACTGTTTTTT
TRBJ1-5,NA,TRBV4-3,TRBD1,CASSQDGTGHQPQHF,TGCGCCAGCAGCCAAGACGGGACAGGGCATCAGCCCCAGCATTTT
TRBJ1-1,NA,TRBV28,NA,CASSPSPIGNTEAFF,TGTGCCAGCAGTCCCAGTCCCATTGGGAACACTGAAGCTTTCTTT
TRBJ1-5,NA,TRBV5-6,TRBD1,CASSSTKTGGGQPQHF,TGTGCCAGCTCATCTACCAAAACAGGGGGCGGACAGCCCCAGCATTTT
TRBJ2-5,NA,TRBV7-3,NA,CASSLLGGQRETQYF,TGTGCCAGCAGCCTCCTGGGGGGGCAACGAGAGACCCAGTACTTC
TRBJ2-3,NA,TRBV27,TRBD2,CASSLSLAGNTDTQYF,TGTGCCAGCAGTTTATCCCTAGCGGGGAACACAGATACGCAGTATTTT
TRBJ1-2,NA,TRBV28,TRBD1,CAGSRTGLGGYTF,TGTGCCGGCTCTAGGACAGGATTGGGCGGCTACACCTTC
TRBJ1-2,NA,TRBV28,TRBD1,CASSLQTGKGYTF,TGTGCCAGCAGTCTCCAGACAGGGAAAGGCTACACCTTC
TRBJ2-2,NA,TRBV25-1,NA,CASSDRTNTGELFF,TGTGCCAGCAGTGATAGAACGAACACCGGGGAGCTGTTTTTT
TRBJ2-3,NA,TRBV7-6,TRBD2,CASSKAPTSGGASDTQYF,TGTGCCAGCAGCAAAGCCCCGACTAGCGGGGGTGCGTCCGATACGCAGTATTTT
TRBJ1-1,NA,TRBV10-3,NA,CAISPVTGYTEAFF,TGTGCCATCAGCCCCGTCACAGGGTACACTGAAGCTTTCTTT
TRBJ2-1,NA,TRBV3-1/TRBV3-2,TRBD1,CASSQGTGAEFF,TGTGCCAGCAGCCAAGGTACAGGGGCGGAGTTCTTC
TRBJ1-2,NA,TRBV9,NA,CASSAGQYSNYGYTF,TGTGCCAGCAGCGCAGGACAGTACTCTAACTATGGCTACACCTTC
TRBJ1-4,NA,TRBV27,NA,CASGRGSTNEKLFF,TGTGCCAGCGGTAGGGGTTCAACTAATGAAAAACTGTTTTTT
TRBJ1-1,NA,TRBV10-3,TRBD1,CAISYTGGTEAFF,TGTGCCATTAGCTATACAGGGGGCACTGAAGCTTTCTTT
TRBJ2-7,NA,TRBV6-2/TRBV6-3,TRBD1,CASSPAGQGIYEQYF,TGTGCCAGCAGCCCCGCGGGACAGGGTATCTACGAGCAGTACTTC
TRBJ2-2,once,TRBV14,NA,CASSQDAHSEGDTGELFF,TGTGCCAGCAGCCAAGATGCACATAGCGAGGGAGACACCGGGGAGCTGTTTTTT
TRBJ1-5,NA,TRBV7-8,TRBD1,CASSFAGGKEEPQHF,TGTGCCAGCAGCTTCGCAGGGGGCAAGGAGGAGCCCCAGCATTTT
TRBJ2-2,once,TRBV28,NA,CASSHLSYTGELFF,TGTGCCAGCAGTCACCTTAGCTACACCGGGGAGCTGTTTTTT
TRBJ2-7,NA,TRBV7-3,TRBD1,CASSLGQGLSYEQYF,TGTGCCAGCAGCCTAGGACAGGGGCTATCCTACGAGCAGTACTTC
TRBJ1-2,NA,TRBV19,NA,CASSERDFYGYTF,TGTGCCAGTAGTGAACGGGACTTCTATGGCTACACCTTC
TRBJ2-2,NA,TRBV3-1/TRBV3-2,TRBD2,CASSQGSAGGYTGELFF,TGTGCCAGCAGCCAAGGGTCAGCGGGGGGATACACCGGGGAGCTGTTTTTT
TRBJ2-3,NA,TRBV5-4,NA,CASSLGGGGATDTQYF,TGTGCCAGCAGCTTGGGGGGCGGCGGGGCTACAGATACGCAGTATTTT
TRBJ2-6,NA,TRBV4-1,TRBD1,CASSQTGTGANVLTF,TGCGCCAGCAGCCAGACAGGGACTGGGGCCAACGTCCTGACTTTC
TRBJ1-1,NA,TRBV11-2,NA,CASNSGGNTEAFF,TGTGCCAGCAACTCGGGGGGCAACACTGAAGCTTTCTTT
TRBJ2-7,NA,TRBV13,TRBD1,CASSLTRQGIFRYEQYF,TGTGCCAGCAGCTTAACCCGACAGGGGATTTTTCGGTACGAGCAGTACTTC
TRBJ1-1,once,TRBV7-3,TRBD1,CASSTAGGNTEAFF,TGTGCCAGCAGCACAGCAGGGGGGAACACTGAAGCTTTCTTT
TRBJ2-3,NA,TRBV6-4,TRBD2,CASSPLAGGTDTQYF,TGTGCCAGCAGCCCCCTAGCGGGGGGCACAGATACGCAGTATTTT
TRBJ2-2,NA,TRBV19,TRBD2,CATSPGLAGAGELFF,TGTGCCACGTCACCGGGACTAGCGGGGGCCGGGGAGCTGTTTTTT
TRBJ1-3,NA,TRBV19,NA,CASSPTGFNGNTIYF,TGTGCCAGTAGTCCGACAGGCTTTAATGGAAACACCATATATTTT
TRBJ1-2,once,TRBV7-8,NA,CASSLVGGGYTF,TGTGCCAGCAGCTTAGTAGGGGGAGGCTACACCTTC